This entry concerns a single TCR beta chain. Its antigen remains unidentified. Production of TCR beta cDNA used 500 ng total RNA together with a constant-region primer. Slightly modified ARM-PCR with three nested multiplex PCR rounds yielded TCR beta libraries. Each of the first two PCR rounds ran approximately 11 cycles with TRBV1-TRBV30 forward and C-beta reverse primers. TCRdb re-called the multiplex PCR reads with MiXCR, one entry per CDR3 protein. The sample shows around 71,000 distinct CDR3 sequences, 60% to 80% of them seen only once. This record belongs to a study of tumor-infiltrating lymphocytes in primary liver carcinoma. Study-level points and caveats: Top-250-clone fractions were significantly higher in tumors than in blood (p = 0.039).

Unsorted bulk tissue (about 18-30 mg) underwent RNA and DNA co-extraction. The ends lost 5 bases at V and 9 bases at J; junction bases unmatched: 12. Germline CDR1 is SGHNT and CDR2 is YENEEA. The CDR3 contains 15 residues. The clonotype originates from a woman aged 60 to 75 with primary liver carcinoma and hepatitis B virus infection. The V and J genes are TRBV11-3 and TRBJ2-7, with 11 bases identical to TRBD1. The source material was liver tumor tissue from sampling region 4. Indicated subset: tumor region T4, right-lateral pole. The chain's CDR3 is CASSPGTGGNYTQYF. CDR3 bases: TGTGCCAGCAGCCCCGGGACAGGGGGTAACTACACGCAGTACTTC.